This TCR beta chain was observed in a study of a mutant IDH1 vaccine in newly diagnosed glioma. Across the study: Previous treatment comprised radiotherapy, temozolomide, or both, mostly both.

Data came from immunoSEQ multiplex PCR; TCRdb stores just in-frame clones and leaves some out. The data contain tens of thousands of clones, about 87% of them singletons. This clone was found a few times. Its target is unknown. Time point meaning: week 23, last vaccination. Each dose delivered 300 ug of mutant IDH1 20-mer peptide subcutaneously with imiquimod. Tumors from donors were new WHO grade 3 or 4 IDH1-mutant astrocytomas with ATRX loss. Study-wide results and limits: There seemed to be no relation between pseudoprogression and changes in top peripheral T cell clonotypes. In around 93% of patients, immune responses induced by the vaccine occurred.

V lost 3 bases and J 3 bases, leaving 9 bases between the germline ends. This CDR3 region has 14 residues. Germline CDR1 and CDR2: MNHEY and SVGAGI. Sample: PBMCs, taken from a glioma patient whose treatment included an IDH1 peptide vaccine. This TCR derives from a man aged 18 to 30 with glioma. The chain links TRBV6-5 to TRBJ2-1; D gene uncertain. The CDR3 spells CASSYRANYNEQFF. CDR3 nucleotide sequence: TGTGCCAGCAGTTATCGGGCCAACTACAATGAGCAGTTCTTC.